A single sample gave rise to the 15 T cell receptor beta chains below, sequenced in a study of a mutant IDH1 vaccine in newly diagnosed glioma. Indicated time point: week 47, end of study. Every single dose of the vaccine, 300 ug of mutant IDH1 20-mer peptide, came with topical imiquimod. These receptors are not linked to any known antigen. Some clones are missing from TCRdb's copy, which holds only in-frame ones; the method was immunoSEQ multiplex PCR. The repertoire consists of 50,000 to 65,000 clones, with 65% occurring once and the leading ten covering more than 4.5%. The source material was peripheral blood mononuclear cells (PBMCs), sampled from a glioma patient whose treatment included an IDH1 peptide vaccine. The receptors shown here come from a middle-aged man with glioma. Some clones in this sample may be carry-over from other donors' samples.

CDR3 nucleotides: TGCGCCAGCAGCCAAAGAGACAAGCTGAACACTGAAGCTTTCTTT. It specifies CASSQRDKLNTEAFF. The chain carries TRBV4-1 and TRBJ1-1; D is uncertain. CDR3 size: 15 residues. V lost 2 bases and J 0 bases, leaving 10 bases between the germline ends. Germline CDR1 MGHRA, CDR2 YSYEKL.

The rearrangement links TRBV19 to TRBJ1-2, with D unresolved. The CDR3 consists of 12 residues. The V end lost 3 bases, the J end lost 8 bases, and 10 bases lay between the germline ends. Germline V lookup: CDR1 LNHDA, CDR2 SQIVND (reference sequence). CDR3 DNA: TGTGCCAGTAGTATTTGGGGTTACGGCTACACCTTC. Amino acids: CASSIWGYGYTF.

Here the CDR3 DNA reads TGTGCCAGCTCACCAATCATCGACAGTGCGAGTAACTATGGCTACACCTTC. Amino acid sequence: CASSPIIDSASNYGYTF. The chain combines TRBV18 with TRBJ1-2; D is possibly TRBD1 (5 bases). Germline CDR1 is KGHSH and CDR2 is LQKENI. The CDR3 is 17 amino acids. Deletions cut 2 bases from V and 1 base from J, with 17 bases between.

J is TRBJ2-7 and V is TRBV9, with D tentatively TRBD1 (6 bases). V was shortened by 4 bases and J by 3 bases, with 14 bases between the two germline ends. The CDR3 runs 14 residues. CDR1 SGDLS and CDR2 YYNGEE come from the germline V gene. The CDR3 region is CASSPLDSHYEQYF. CDR3 nucleotide sequence: TGTGCCAGCAGCCCATTGGACAGCCACTACGAGCAGTACTTC.

The chain joins TRBV27 to TRBJ2-7, with D perhaps TRBD1 (7 bases). Trimming left V 8 bases short and J 6 bases short, with 14 bases between. This CDR3 region has 12 residues. CDR1 and CDR2 from the germline V gene are MNHEY and SMNVEV (reference sequence). CDR3 DNA: TGTGCCAGCGCCAGGGGGGAATTCGAGCAGTACTTC. It is translated as CASARGEFEQYF.

A few counts support this clone. The junction departs from germline at one end; a sequencing error may be responsible. The gene calls are TRBV9 and TRBJ1-2; 9 nucleotides align to TRBD1. The germline V gene encodes CDR1 SGDLS and CDR2 YYNGEE. The CDR3 consists of 13 residues. Here the CDR3 reads CASSGAGTGNGDF. The CDR3 DNA is TGTGCCAGCAGCGGAGCTGGGACAGGGAATGGGGACTTC.

This clone showed up just once. The CDR3 nucleotides are TGTGCCAGCAGCCCCCGAGAAGGGGGCAGATCACCCCTCCACTTT. Its protein is CASSPREGGRSPLHF. The gene calls are TRBV7-6 and TRBJ1-6, with 7 positions matching TRBD1. V lost 5 bases to trimming and J lost 10 bases; unmatched junction nucleotides: 11. The germline V gene encodes CDR1 SGHVS and CDR2 FNYEAQ. This CDR3 has 15 amino acids.

This clone appeared a few times. V is TRBV19 and J is TRBJ2-1; D is uncertain. The germline gives CDR1 LNHDA, CDR2 SQIVND (reference sequence). The CDR3 contains 12 residues. The ends were cut back, 3 bases at V and 10 bases at J, with 10 bases in the middle. This CDR3 reads CASSIWVDEQFF. CDR3 DNA sequence: TGTGCCAGTAGTATCTGGGTTGACGAGCAGTTCTTC.

The rearrangement links TRBV19 to TRBJ1-4, with D hard to call. Between the trimmed V and J ends, which lost 3 bases and 1 base, there was a span of 15 bases. CDR1 LNHDA and CDR2 SQIVND come from the germline V gene (reference sequence). The CDR3 has 17 residues. The CDR3 reads CASSIGFRRGTNEKLFF. The CDR3 DNA sequence: TGTGCCAGTAGTATCGGTTTCAGGAGAGGAACTAATGAAAAACTGTTTTTT.

This chain uses TRBV30 with TRBJ1-1; D gene unclear. CDR1 is GTSNPN, CDR2 SVGIG, per germline (reference sequence). The V end lost 0 bases, the J end lost 2 bases, and 10 bases lay between the germline ends. This CDR3 is built from 14 residues. The CDR3 bases are TGTGCCTGGAGTGTATACGGGAGAAACACTGAAGCTTTCTTT. As protein: CAWSVYGRNTEAFF.

The rearrangement links TRBV7-8 to TRBJ1-2; no firm D call. Germline CDR1 and CDR2: SGHVS and FQNEAQ. Trimming cost V 5 bases and J 5 bases, with 18 bases left between them. There are 15 residues in the CDR3. Written as DNA, the CDR3 is TGTGCCAGCAGCCCCCGGTCCGCCCGCCTTTATGGCTACACCTTC. Translation: CASSPRSARLYGYTF.

The J gene is TRBJ1-5, the V gene TRBV10-2; D not certain. The germline CDR1 and CDR2 sequences are WSHSY and SAAADI. The CDR3 sequence is 12 residues long. Trimming shortened V by 0 bases and J by 9 bases, and 6 bases separated the two germline ends. The CDR3 coding sequence is TGCGCCAGCAGTGAGTCTTACGGGCCCCAGCATTTT. Translated, it gives CASSESYGPQHF.

The chain carries TRBV30 and TRBJ1-2; TRBD1 matches 8 bases. Germline lookup yields CDR1 GTSNPN and CDR2 SVGIG (reference sequence). Trimming removed 7 bases from V and 4 bases from J; junction bases left unmatched: 8. The CDR3 is 13 amino acids. The CDR3 here is CALQRQGRYGYTF. The CDR3 nucleotides read TGTGCCTTACAACGACAGGGGCGCTATGGCTACACCTTC.

This clone came up a few times. V and J are TRBV29-1 and TRBJ1-1; no firm D call. Trimming pared 6 bases from V and 4 bases from J, leaving 15 bases between. The CDR3 spans 13 residues. CDR1 SQVTM and CDR2 ANQGSEA come from the germline V gene. CDR3 region: CSVQLNPGTEAFF. The DNA of the CDR3 is TGCAGCGTCCAACTAAACCCCGGCACTGAAGCTTTCTTT.

V gene TRBV14 combines with J gene TRBJ2-1; D is unclear. CDR3 length: 15 residues. Germline V gene sequence: CDR1 SGHDN, CDR2 FVKESK. V dropped 4 bases and J dropped 6 bases, with 16 bases sitting between them. This CDR3 is CASSPPFVSANEQFF. Written as DNA, the CDR3 is TGTGCCAGCAGCCCTCCTTTCGTCTCGGCCAATGAGCAGTTCTTC.